These 17 T cell receptor beta chains were sequenced from one sample in a study of OX40 agonist ivuxolimab in advanced cancers. Repertoires were generated with immunoSEQ multiplex PCR, while TCRdb's copy carries only in-frame clones and drops some. Among 45,000 to 65,000 clones, around 93% were seen once, and the ten largest hold approximately 7.9%. Here the sequenced sample was CD4+ or CD8+ T cells sorted from blood, taken in a trial of the OX40 agonist ivuxolimab. The receptors stem from an adult with an advanced solid tumor such as melanoma, head and neck, liver or kidney cancer.

The rearrangement links TRBV11-3 to TRBJ1-1; D is unclear. CDR1 and CDR2 from the germline V gene are SGHNT and YENEEA. This CDR3 contains 13 residues. V was trimmed by 1 base and J by 4 bases, leaving 7 bases between them. The CDR3 spells CASSLGPITEAFF. In DNA, the CDR3 is TGTGCCAGCAGCTTAGGCCCCATCACTGAAGCTTTCTTT.

The rearrangement joins TRBV4-3 to TRBJ2-2, with D unresolved. Germline CDR1 is LGHNA and CDR2 is YSLEER. Trimming took 0 bases from V and 7 from J, leaving 9 bases between them. The CDR3 length is 14 residues. CDR3 in amino acids: CASSQDLASGELFF. CDR3 nucleotide sequence: TGCGCCAGCAGCCAAGACCTCGCCAGCGGGGAGCTGTTTTTT.

V is TRBV6-5 and J is TRBJ1-1, with 11 bases matching TRBD1. The CDR3 length is 14 residues. Germline lookup yields CDR1 MNHEY and CDR2 SVGAGI. Trimming cost V 6 bases and J 5 bases; bases outside gene matches: 5. CDR3 coding DNA: TGTGCCAGCAGCTCGGGACAGGGGGTAACTGAAGCTTTCTTT. Protein: CASSSGQGVTEAFF.

The gene calls are TRBV7-9 and TRBJ1-1; possibly TRBD1 for D (5 bases). Trimming shortened V by 3 bases and J by 6 bases, and 11 bases separated the two germline ends. Looked up from germline, CDR1 is SEHNR and CDR2 is FQNEAQ (reference sequence). CDR3 length: 13 residues. The CDR3: CASSFEDNPEAFF. The CDR3, as DNA: TGTGCCAGCAGCTTTGAGGACAATCCTGAAGCTTTCTTT.

In this sample, this clone turned up once. J is TRBJ1-4 and V is TRBV2; no definite D call. The CDR3 loop spans 11 amino acids. Germline assignment: CDR1 SNHLY and CDR2 FYNNEI. Trimming shortened V by 7 bases and J by 8 bases, and 8 bases separated the two germline ends. The CDR3 nucleotides read TGTGCCAGCATGTCCCAGGAAAAACTGTTTTTT. This sequence encodes CASMSQEKLFF. Using reference TRBV2 and TRBJ1-4 for the parts outside the CDR3, the full variable domain is EPEVTQTPSHQVTQMGQEVILRCVPISNHLYFYWYRQILGQKVEFLVSFYNNEISEKSEIFDDQFSVERPDGSNFTLKIRSTKLEDSAMYFCASMSQEKLFFGSGTQLSVL.

This clone was observed a handful of times. This chain's CDR3 is CASSHRQGHTEAFF. The CDR3, as DNA: TGTGCCAGCAGTCATCGTCAAGGGCACACTGAAGCTTTCTTT. The gene calls are TRBV27 and TRBJ1-1, with D unclear. CDR1 MNHEY and CDR2 SMNVEV come from the germline V gene (reference sequence). The CDR3 contains 14 residues. Trimming left V 5 bases short and J 3 bases short, with 13 bases between.

The V and J genes are TRBV7-2 and TRBJ2-6; TRBD1 matches at 7 bases. CDR3 size: 17 residues. In germline, CDR1 is SGHTA, CDR2 FQGNSA. Unmatched junction bases numbered 10, after V lost 8 bases and J lost 0 bases. CDR3 nucleotide sequence: TGTGCCAGCTTCAGGGACAGTTCCGACTCTGGGGCCAACGTCCTGACTTTC. Translation: CASFRDSSDSGANVLTF.

The CDR3, as DNA: TGTGCCTGGAGTGGCGGGGGGGTCAATGAGCAGTTCTTC. Encoded protein: CAWSGGGVNEQFF. The chain recombines TRBV30 with TRBJ2-1, with TRBD2 identical over 9 bases. The CDR3 spans 13 residues. CDR1 GTSNPN and CDR2 SVGIG come from the germline V gene (reference sequence). V shed 1 base and J 6 bases; nucleotides not matched to a gene: 1.

CDR3 amino acids: CASSPFDRAILVYEQYF. The CDR3 DNA sequence: TGTGCCAGCTCACCATTCGACAGGGCGATTTTGGTCTACGAGCAGTACTTC. This chain uses TRBV18 with TRBJ2-7; 7 bases line up with TRBD1. The ends lost 2 bases at V and 3 bases at J; junction bases unmatched: 13. This CDR3 contains 17 residues. Germline-derived CDR1 and CDR2 are KGHSH and LQKENI.

The V call is TRBV19, the J call TRBJ1-1; 7 nucleotides agree with TRBD1. Trimming cost V 3 bases and J 7 bases; bases outside gene matches: 8. Germline-derived CDR1 and CDR2 are LNHDA and SQIVND (reference sequence). The CDR3 covers 14 residues. For the CDR3, the DNA is TGTGCCAGTAGTATCCCGGGGACAGATGATGAAGCTTTCTTT. This sequence encodes CASSIPGTDDEAFF.

V is TRBV30 and J is TRBJ1-5; TRBD1 matches 7 bases. The junction had 1 base not matched to a gene; V was cut back by 2 bases and J by 6 bases. CDR3 length: 12 amino acids. The germline CDR1 and CDR2 sequences are GTSNPN and SVGIG (reference sequence). CDR3 bases: TGTGCCTGGAGTACAGGGGCTCAGCCCCAGCATTTT. This translates into CAWSTGAQPQHF.

This sequence joins TRBV9 and TRBJ2-1, with 8 bases lining up with TRBD1. The CDR3 runs 16 residues. Trimming at V came to 0 bases and at J to 3 bases, leaving 5 bases not matched to a gene. Per the germline V gene, CDR1 is SGDLS and CDR2 is YYNGEE. CDR3 sequence (DNA): TGTGCCAGCAGCGTAGAGGGGGACAGGCGCTACAATGAGCAGTTCTTC. Amino acids: CASSVEGDRRYNEQFF.

This clone was found once. This chain connects TRBV7-3 to TRBJ2-1; D might be TRBD2 (5 bases). This CDR3 is 18 amino acids long. Germline V gene lookup returns CDR1 SGHTA and CDR2 FQGTGA. V lost 1 base, J lost 4 bases, and 20 bases lay in between. The CDR3 sequence is CASSLISGGQAGYNEQFF. DNA of the CDR3: TGTGCCAGCAGCTTAATATCAGGTGGGCAGGCGGGTTACAATGAGCAGTTCTTC.

V usage is TRBV7-9 and J usage is TRBJ2-7; 7 nucleotides agree with TRBD2. The CDR3 spans 14 residues. CDR1 is SEHNR, CDR2 FQNEAQ, per germline (reference sequence). J lost 4 bases, V lost 5 bases, and 8 bases had no gene match. This chain's CDR3 is CASSGLAGEYEQYF. CDR3 sequence (DNA): TGTGCCAGCAGCGGCCTGGCGGGAGAATACGAGCAGTACTTC.

This chain connects TRBV28 to TRBJ2-2; either TRBD1 or TRBD2 may fit D (5 bases each). Between the trimmed V and J ends, which lost 8 bases and 6 bases, there was a span of 19 bases. The germline V gene encodes CDR1 MDHEN and CDR2 SYDVKM. The CDR3 length is 15 residues. CDR3 amino acids: CASARTIAFSGELFF. CDR3 DNA: TGTGCCAGCGCCCGGACAATAGCGTTCTCCGGGGAGCTGTTTTTT.

The chain uses TRBV27 and TRBJ1-2; weak D call: TRBD1 (6 bases). The germline V gene has CDR1 MNHEY and CDR2 SMNVEV (reference sequence). V dropped 1 base and J dropped 8 bases, with 11 bases sitting between them. The CDR3 length is 13 residues. In DNA, the CDR3 is TGTGCCAGCAGTTTATTGGGGGCGCAGGGCTACACCTTC. Translation: CASSLLGAQGYTF.

The rearrangement joins TRBV27 to TRBJ2-1; TRBD2 matches 7 bases. The length of the CDR3 is 15 residues. J was trimmed by 9 bases and V by 3 bases; bases with no gene match: 11. Germline V gene data show CDR1 as MNHEY and CDR2 as SMNVEV (reference sequence). The CDR3 DNA sequence: TGTGCCAGCAGTTTCGGACTAGGGGACGGTGGTGAGCAGTTCTTC. It codes for CASSFGLGDGGEQFF.